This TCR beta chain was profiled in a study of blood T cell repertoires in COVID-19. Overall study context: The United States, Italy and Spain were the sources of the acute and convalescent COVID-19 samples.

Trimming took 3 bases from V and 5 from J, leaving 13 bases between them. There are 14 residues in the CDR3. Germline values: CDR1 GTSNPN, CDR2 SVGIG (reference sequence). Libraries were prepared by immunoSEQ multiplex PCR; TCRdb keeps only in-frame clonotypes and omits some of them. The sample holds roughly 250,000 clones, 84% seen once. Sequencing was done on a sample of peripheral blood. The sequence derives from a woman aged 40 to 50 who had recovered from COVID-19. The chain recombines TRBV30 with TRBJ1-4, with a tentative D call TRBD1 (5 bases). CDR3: CAWRQNRGNEKLFF. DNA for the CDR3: TGTGCCTGGAGACAAAACCGGGGGAATGAAAAACTGTTTTTT.